The next 8 T cell receptor beta chains were all read from a single sample in a study of Ad26.COV2.S vaccination and SARS-CoV-2 variants. Profiled with immunoSEQ multiplex PCR; TCRdb holds only in-frame clones, not every one. The table records about 180,000 clones, around nine tenths of them present only once. Sequencing used peripheral blood, obtained after recovery from COVID-19. Receptors originate from a human donor who had recovered from COVID-19.

This chain uses TRBV5-5 with TRBJ2-1, with D unclear. Trimming pared 0 bases from V and 15 bases from J, leaving 13 bases between. Germline CDR1 and CDR2: SGHKS and YYEKEE (reference sequence). This CDR3 spans 12 amino acids. The CDR3 nucleotides are TGTGCCAGCAGCTTGGATCACAACCTCCGGTTCTTC. It specifies CASSLDHNLRFF.

The genes are TRBV7-9 and TRBJ1-1; D not resolved. The germline V and J ends were trimmed by 0 bases and 1 base, with 9 bases remaining between them. The CDR3 length is 15 residues. Germline V CDR1 and CDR2: SEHNR, FQNEAQ (reference sequence). The CDR3 DNA sequence: TGTGCCAGCAGCTTAGCAGGGTCCACGAACACTGAAGCTTTCTTT. It specifies CASSLAGSTNTEAFF.

The CDR3 is CASSSGGTSSYNEQFF. CDR3 DNA: TGTGCCAGCAGCTCAGGGGGGACTAGCTCCTACAATGAGCAGTTCTTC. The J gene is TRBJ2-1, the V gene TRBV11-1; weak D call: TRBD2 (8 bases). CDR3 length: 16 amino acids. In germline, CDR1 is SGHAT, CDR2 FQDESV (reference sequence). Deletions cut 4 bases from V and 0 bases from J, with 13 bases between.

This rearrangement joins TRBV7-6 to TRBJ2-3, with D perhaps TRBD1 (6 bases). Germline values: CDR1 SGHVS, CDR2 FNYEAQ. CDR3 size: 15 residues. V lost 3 bases and J lost 5, with 15 bases in between. CDR3 sequence: CASSFTGNWRDTQYF. In nucleotides, the CDR3 is TGTGCCAGCAGCTTTACAGGGAATTGGAGAGATACGCAGTATTTT.

V is TRBV2 and J is TRBJ1-2; D may be TRBD1 (5 bases). The germline gives CDR1 SNHLY, CDR2 FYNNEI. This CDR3 region has 13 residues. V lost 6 bases and J lost 10, with 18 bases in between. The CDR3, as DNA: TGTGCCAGCAGATCGGGACCGTCTATTGACTACACCTTC. It is translated as CASRSGPSIDYTF.

The chain is built from TRBV5-1 and TRBJ2-3; TRBD1 is a possible D gene (5 bases). Trimming took off 0 bases at V and 3 bases at J, with 8 bases between the two ends. The CDR3 sequence is 14 residues long. The germline gives CDR1 SGHRS, CDR2 YFSETQ. The CDR3 DNA follows: TGCGCCAGCAGCTTGGGACAGAGAACAGATACGCAGTATTTT. Its protein is CASSLGQRTDTQYF.

The chain employs TRBV5-6 and TRBJ1-2; 9 nucleotides line up with TRBD1. The CDR3 loop spans 14 amino acids. V was pared by 4 bases and J by 6 bases, with 7 bases of the junction left unmatched. Germline CDR1 reads SGHDT; CDR2 reads YYEEEE. The CDR3 loop is CASSTRTGVDGYTF. The CDR3 DNA sequence: TGTGCCAGCAGCACCCGGACAGGGGTTGATGGCTACACCTTC.

This clone appeared once. CDR3 sequence (DNA): TGTGCCAGCAGCTTGGGACAGCAAGAGACCCAGTACTTC. Translating gives CASSLGQQETQYF. The genes are TRBV5-4 and TRBJ2-5, with D perhaps matching TRBD1 (5 bases). Germline CDR1 SGHNT, CDR2 YYREEE (reference sequence). The length of the CDR3 is 13 residues. V dropped 0 bases and J dropped 2 bases, with 5 bases sitting between them.